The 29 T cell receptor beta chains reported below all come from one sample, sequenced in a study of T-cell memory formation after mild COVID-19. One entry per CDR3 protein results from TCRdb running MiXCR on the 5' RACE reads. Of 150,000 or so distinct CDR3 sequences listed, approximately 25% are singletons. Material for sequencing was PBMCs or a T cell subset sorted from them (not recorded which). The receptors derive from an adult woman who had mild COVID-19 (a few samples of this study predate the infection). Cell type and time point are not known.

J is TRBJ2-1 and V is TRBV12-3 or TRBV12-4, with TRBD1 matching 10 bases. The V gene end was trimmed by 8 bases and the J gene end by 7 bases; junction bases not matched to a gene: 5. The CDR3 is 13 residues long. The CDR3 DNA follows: TGTGCCAGCGGTGACAGGGGGCTTAATGAGCAGTTCTTC. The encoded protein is CASGDRGLNEQFF.

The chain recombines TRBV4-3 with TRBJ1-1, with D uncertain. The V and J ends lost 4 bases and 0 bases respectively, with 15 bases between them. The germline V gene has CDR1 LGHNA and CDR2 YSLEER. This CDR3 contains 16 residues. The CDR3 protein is CASSRSGSLLNTEAFF. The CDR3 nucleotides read TGCGCCAGCAGCCGGTCCGGCAGCCTATTGAACACTGAAGCTTTCTTT.

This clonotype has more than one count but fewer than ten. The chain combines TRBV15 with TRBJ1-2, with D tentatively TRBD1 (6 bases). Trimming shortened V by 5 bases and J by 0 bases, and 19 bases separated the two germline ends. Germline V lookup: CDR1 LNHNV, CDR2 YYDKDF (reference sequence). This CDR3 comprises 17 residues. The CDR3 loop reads CATSSSSGGAANYGYTF. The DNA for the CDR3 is TGTGCCACCAGCTCCTCCTCTGGGGGGGCGGCTAACTATGGCTACACCTTC.

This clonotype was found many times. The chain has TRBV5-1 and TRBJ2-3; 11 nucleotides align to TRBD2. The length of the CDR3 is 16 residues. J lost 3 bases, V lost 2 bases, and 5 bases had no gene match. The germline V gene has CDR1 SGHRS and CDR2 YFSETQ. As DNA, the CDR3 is TGCGCCAGCAGCTTCCCGGGACTAGCGGAGACAGATACGCAGTATTTT. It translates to CASSFPGLAETDTQYF.

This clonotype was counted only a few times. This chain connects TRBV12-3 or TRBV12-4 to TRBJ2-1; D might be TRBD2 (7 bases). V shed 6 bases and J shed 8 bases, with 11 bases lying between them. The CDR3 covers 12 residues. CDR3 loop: CASSPGGHEQFF. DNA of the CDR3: TGTGCCAGCAGCCCCGGGGGGCATGAGCAGTTCTTC.

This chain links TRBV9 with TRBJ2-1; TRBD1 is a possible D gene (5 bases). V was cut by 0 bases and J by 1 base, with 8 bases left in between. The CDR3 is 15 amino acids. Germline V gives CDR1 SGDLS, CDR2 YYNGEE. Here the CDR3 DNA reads TGTGCCAGCAGCGTAGAATCAGGGTCCTACAATGAGCAGTTCTTC. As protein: CASSVESGSYNEQFF.

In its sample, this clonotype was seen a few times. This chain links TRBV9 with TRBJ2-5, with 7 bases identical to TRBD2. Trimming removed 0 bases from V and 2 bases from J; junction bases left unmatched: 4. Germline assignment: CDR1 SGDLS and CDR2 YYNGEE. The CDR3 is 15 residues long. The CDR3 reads CASSVDGGGQETQYF. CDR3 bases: TGTGCCAGCAGCGTAGATGGGGGGGGACAAGAGACCCAGTACTTC.

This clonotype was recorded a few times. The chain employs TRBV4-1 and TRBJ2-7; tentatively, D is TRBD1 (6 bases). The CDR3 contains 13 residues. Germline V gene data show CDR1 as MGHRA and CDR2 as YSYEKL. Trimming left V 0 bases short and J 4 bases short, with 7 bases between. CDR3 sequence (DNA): TGCGCCAGCAGCCAAGAGACAGGATACGAGCAGTACTTC. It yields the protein CASSQETGYEQYF.

The CDR3 reads CASGLGGGVGEAFF. For the CDR3, the DNA is TGTGCTAGTGGTTTGGGAGGCGGTGTGGGTGAAGCTTTCTTT. The chain carries TRBV12-5 and TRBJ1-1; D gene unclear. Germline assignment: CDR1 LGHNT and CDR2 FRNRAP. Trimming took 1 base from V and 7 from J, leaving 13 bases between them. The CDR3 spans 14 residues.

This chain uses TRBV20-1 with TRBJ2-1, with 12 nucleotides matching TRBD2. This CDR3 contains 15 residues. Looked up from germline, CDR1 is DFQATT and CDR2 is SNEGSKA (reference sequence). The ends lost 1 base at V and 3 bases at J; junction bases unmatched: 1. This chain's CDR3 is CSARGLAGVYNEQFF. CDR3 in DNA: TGCAGTGCTAGAGGACTAGCGGGAGTCTACAATGAGCAGTTCTTC.

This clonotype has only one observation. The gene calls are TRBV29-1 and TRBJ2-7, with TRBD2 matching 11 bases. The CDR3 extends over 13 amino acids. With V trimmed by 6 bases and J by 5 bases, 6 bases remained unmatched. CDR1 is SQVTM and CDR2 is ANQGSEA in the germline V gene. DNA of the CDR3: TGCAGCGTAACTAGCGGGAGTGTAAACGAGCAGTACTTC. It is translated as CSVTSGSVNEQYF.

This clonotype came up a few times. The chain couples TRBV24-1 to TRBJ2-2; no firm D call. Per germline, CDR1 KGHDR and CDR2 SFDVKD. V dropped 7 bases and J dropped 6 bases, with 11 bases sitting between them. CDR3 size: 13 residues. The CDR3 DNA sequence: TGTGCCACCAGCCCCACGGTGTCCGGGGAGCTGTTTTTT. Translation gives CATSPTVSGELFF.

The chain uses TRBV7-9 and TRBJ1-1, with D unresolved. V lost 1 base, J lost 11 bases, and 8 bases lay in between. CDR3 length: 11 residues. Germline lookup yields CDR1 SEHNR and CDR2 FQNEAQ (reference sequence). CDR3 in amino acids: CASSLVTGAFF. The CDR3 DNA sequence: TGTGCCAGCAGCTTAGTCACGGGGGCTTTCTTT.

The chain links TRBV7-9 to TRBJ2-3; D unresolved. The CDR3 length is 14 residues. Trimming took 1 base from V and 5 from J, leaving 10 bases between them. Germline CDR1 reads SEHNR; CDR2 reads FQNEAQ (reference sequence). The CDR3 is CASSLGVGVDTQYF. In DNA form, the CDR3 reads TGTGCCAGCAGCTTAGGGGTTGGAGTAGATACGCAGTATTTT.

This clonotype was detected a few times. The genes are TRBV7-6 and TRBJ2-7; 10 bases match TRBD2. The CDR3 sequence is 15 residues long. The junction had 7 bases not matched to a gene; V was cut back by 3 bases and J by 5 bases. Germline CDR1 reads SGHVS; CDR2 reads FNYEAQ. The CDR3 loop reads CASSFGASGSNEQYF. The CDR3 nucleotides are TGTGCCAGCAGCTTTGGGGCTAGCGGGAGTAACGAGCAGTACTTC.

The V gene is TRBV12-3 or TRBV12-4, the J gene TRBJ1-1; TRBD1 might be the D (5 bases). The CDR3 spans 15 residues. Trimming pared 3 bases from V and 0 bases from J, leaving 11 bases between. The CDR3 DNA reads TGTGCCAGCAGTTTTAGGGGCCTAATGAACACTGAAGCTTTCTTT. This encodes CASSFRGLMNTEAFF.

In nucleotides, the CDR3 is TGTGCCAGCAGCTTATTCTCCGAAGGATGGACCCAGTACTTC. It is translated as CASSLFSEGWTQYF. The J gene is TRBJ2-5, the V gene TRBV7-9; D gene unclear. V lost 2 bases, J lost 7 bases, and 14 bases lay in between. CDR1 is SEHNR, CDR2 FQNEAQ, per germline (reference sequence). The CDR3 has 14 residues.

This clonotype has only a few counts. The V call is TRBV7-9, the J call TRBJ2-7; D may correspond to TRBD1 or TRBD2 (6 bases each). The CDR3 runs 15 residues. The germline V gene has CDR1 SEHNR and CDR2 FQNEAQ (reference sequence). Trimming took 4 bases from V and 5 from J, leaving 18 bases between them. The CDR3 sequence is CASSYGGQATNEQYF. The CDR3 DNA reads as TGTGCCAGCAGCTATGGGGGGCAGGCAACTAACGAGCAGTACTTC.

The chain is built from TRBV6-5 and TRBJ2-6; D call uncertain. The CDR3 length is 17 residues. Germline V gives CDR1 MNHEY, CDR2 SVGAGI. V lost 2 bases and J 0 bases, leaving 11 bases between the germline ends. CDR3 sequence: CASSYLTDFSGANVLTF. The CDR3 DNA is TGTGCCAGCAGTTACCTTACAGATTTCTCTGGGGCCAACGTCCTGACTTTC.

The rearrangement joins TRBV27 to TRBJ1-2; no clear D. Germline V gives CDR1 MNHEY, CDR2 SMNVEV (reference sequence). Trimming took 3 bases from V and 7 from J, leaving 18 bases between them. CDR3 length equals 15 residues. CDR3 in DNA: TGTGCCAGCAGTTTGGTCAAGGGAGGAATGGGTGGCTACACCTTC. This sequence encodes CASSLVKGGMGGYTF.

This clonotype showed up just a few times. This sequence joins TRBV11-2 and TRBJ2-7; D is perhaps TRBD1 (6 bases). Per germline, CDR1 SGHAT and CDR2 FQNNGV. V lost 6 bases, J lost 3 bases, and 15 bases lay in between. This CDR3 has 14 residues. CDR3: CASRPRDNDYEQYF. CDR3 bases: TGTGCCAGCAGGCCGAGGGACAACGACTACGAGCAGTACTTC.

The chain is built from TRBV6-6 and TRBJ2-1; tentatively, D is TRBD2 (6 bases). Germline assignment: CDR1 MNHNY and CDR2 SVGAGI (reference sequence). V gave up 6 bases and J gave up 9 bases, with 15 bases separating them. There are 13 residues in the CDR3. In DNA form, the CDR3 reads TGTGCCAGCAGCCCCGGAGGGCCGATTGAGCAGTTCTTC. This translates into CASSPGGPIEQFF.

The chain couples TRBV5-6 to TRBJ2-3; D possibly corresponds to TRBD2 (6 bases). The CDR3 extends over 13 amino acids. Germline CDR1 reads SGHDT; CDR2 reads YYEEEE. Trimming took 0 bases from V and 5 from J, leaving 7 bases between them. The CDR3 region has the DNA TGTGCCAGCAGCTTGGGTAGCGGAGATACGCAGTATTTT. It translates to CASSLGSGDTQYF. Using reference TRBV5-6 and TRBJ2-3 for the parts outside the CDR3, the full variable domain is DAGVTQSPTHLIKTRGQQVTLRCSPKSGHDTVSWYQQALGQGPQFIFQYYEEEERQRGNFPDRFSGHQFPNYSSELNVNALLLGDSALYLCASSLGSGDTQYFGPGTRLTVL.

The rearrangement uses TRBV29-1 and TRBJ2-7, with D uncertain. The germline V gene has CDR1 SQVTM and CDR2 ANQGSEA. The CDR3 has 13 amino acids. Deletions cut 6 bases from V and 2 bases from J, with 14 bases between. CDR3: CSVELDRPYEQYF. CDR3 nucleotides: TGCAGCGTCGAACTGGACCGACCCTACGAGCAGTACTTC.

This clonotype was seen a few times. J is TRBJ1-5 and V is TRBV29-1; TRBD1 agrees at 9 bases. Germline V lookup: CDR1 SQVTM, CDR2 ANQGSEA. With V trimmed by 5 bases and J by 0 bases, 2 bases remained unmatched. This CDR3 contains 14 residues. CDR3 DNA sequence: TGCAGCGTTACGGACAGGGGTAGCAATCAGCCCCAGCATTTT. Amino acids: CSVTDRGSNQPQHF.

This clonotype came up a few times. The DNA for the CDR3 is TGTGCCACCGAGGGGGACAGGGAATACGAGCAGTACTTC. Translated, it gives CATEGDREYEQYF. The gene calls are TRBV10-3 and TRBJ2-7; 9 positions agree with TRBD1. V lost 10 bases to trimming and J lost 4 bases; unmatched junction nucleotides: 8. The CDR3 consists of 13 residues. Germline V gives CDR1 ENHRY, CDR2 SYGVKD.

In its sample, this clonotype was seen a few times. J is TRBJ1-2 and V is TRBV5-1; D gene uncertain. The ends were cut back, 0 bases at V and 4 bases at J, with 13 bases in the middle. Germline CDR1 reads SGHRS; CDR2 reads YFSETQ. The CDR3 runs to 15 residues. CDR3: CASSLAAGTGYGYTF. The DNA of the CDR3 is TGCGCCAGCAGCTTGGCGGCAGGTACGGGCTATGGCTACACCTTC.

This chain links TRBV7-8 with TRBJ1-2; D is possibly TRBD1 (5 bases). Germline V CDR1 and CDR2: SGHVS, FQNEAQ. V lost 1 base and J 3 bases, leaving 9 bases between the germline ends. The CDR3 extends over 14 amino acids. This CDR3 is CASSLGQFHYGYTF. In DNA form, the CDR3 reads TGTGCCAGCAGCTTAGGACAGTTCCACTATGGCTACACCTTC.

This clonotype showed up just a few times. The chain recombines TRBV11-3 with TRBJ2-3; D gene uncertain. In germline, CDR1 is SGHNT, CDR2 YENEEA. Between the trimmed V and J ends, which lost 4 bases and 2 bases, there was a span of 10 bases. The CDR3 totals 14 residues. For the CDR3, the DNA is TGTGCCAGCAGCTCCAACGACAACACAGATACGCAGTATTTT. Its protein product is CASSSNDNTDTQYF.